These 23 T cell receptor beta chains were sequenced from one sample in a study of shared clonotypes between healthy human individuals. Repertoires were generated with immunoSEQ multiplex PCR, while TCRdb's copy carries only in-frame clones and drops some. This sample carries around 2,000,000 clones, roughly 94% of them seen once, and the ten largest clones take around 0.13%. Sample: naive CD4+ T cells sorted from blood. As for subset: CD45RA+ positively selected. Receptors were obtained from a young man in good health.

The chain has TRBV25-1 and TRBJ2-1; D gene ambiguous. Germline V gene data show CDR1 as MGHDK and CDR2 as SYGVNS. Trimming cost V 11 bases and J 4 bases, with 9 bases left between them. This CDR3 is built from 11 residues. CDR3 loop: CASAGYNEQFF. CDR3 in DNA: TGTGCCTCAGCTGGTTACAATGAGCAGTTCTTC.

The chain couples TRBV7-8 to TRBJ2-5, with a possible D match to TRBD2 (6 bases). Looked up from germline, CDR1 is SGHVS and CDR2 is FQNEAQ. Trimming removed 1 base at V and 7 bases at J, with 19 bases between. The CDR3 consists of 16 residues. The CDR3 region is CASSLGRGAGIMTQYF. The CDR3 DNA follows: TGTGCCAGCAGCTTAGGTCGCGGGGCAGGAATTATGACCCAGTACTTC.

The chain uses TRBV7-9 and TRBJ1-6; D is unclear. V lost 1 base, J lost 6 bases, and 7 bases lay in between. Germline CDR1 reads SEHNR; CDR2 reads FQNEAQ (reference sequence). The CDR3 consists of 14 residues. The CDR3 sequence: CASSLEPVNSPLHF. As DNA, the CDR3 is TGTGCCAGCAGCTTAGAGCCAGTTAATTCACCCCTCCACTTT. The full variable domain, its missing parts supplied by reference TRBV7-9 and TRBJ1-6, is DTGVSQNPRHKITKRGQNVTFRCDPISEHNRLYWYRQTLGQGPEFLTYFQNEAQLEKSRLLSDRFSAERPKGSFSTLEIQRTEQGDSAMYLCASSLEPVNSPLHFGNGTRLTVT.

As to this clone: Given a much more abundant clone one base away, this may be a read error. The identical CDR3 is also encoded by other nucleotide sequences in the sample. Here the CDR3 DNA reads TGTGCCAGCAGCTTCGGAGAGAACACTGAAGCTTTCTTT. Protein: CASSFGENTEAFF. The J gene is TRBJ1-1, the V gene TRBV7-2; D call uncertain. Germline V gives CDR1 SGHTA, CDR2 FQGNSA. The CDR3 runs to 13 residues. The V and J ends lost 3 bases and 1 base respectively, with 6 bases between them.

The V call is TRBV10-3, the J call TRBJ2-5; 9 nucleotides align to TRBD2. Germline V CDR1 and CDR2: ENHRY, SYGVKD. The CDR3 runs to 13 residues. After removal of 8 bases from V and 4 bases from J, the junction contained 5 bases not matched to a gene. The CDR3: CAISGTSRETQYF. CDR3 nucleotide sequence: TGTGCCATCTCCGGGACTAGCAGAGAGACCCAGTACTTC.

CDR3 coding DNA: TGTGCCAGTCGAGCAGGGGGTTCGAATGAAAAACTGTTTTTT. Protein sequence: CASRAGGSNEKLFF. The chain joins TRBV6-1 to TRBJ1-4; 7 nucleotides line up with TRBD1. This CDR3 has 14 residues. V trimming: 9 bases; J trimming: 5 bases; junction bases outside the gene matches: 9. Germline-derived CDR1 and CDR2 are MNHNS and SASEGT.

The gene calls are TRBV5-1 and TRBJ2-7; no firm D call. The V end was cut by 5 bases, the J end by 1 base, with 13 bases between. The CDR3 is made up of 14 amino acids. CDR1 SGHRS and CDR2 YFSETQ come from the germline V gene. CDR3 in amino acids: CASRLLDGSYEQYF. The CDR3 bases are TGCGCCAGCAGACTGCTGGACGGTTCCTACGAGCAGTACTTC.

The chain has TRBV10-1 and TRBJ2-3; D might be TRBD2 (5 bases). CDR3 size: 15 residues. Trimming cost V 3 bases and J 4 bases, with 14 bases left between them. CDR1 and CDR2 (germline): WNHNN, SYGVQD (reference sequence). The CDR3 reads CASSEGGSAADTQYF. The CDR3, as DNA: TGCGCCAGCAGTGAAGGTGGTAGCGCGGCAGATACGCAGTATTTT.

The chain combines TRBV12-5 with TRBJ2-2; 9 bases are a match to TRBD2. Germline V gene lookup returns CDR1 LGHNT and CDR2 FRNRAP. The CDR3 is 17 amino acids. J gave up 0 bases and V 2 bases, and 4 bases lay outside the gene matches. In DNA form, the CDR3 reads TGTGCTAGTGGTTTGCCCCCTAGCGGGGCGAACACCGGGGAGCTGTTTTTT. The encoded protein is CASGLPPSGANTGELFF. The complete variable domain, with remaining parts taken from reference TRBV12-5 and TRBJ2-2, reads DARVTQTPRHKVTEMGQEVTMRCQPILGHNTVFWYRQTMMQGLELLAYFRNRAPLDDSGMPKDRFSAEMPDATLATLKIQPSEPRDSAVYFCASGLPPSGANTGELFFGEGSRLTVL.

The chain combines TRBV6-1 with TRBJ1-4; D is possibly TRBD1 (6 bases). The germline V and J ends were trimmed by 3 bases and 7 bases, with 15 bases remaining between them. This CDR3 spans 15 amino acids. Germline-derived CDR1 and CDR2 are MNHNS and SASEGT. This chain's CDR3 is CASSDMGGGTEKLFF. The CDR3 region has the DNA TGTGCCAGCAGTGATATGGGGGGCGGGACTGAAAAACTGTTTTTT.

CDR3 coding DNA: TGTGCCAGCAGCTTGGTCAGGGGAGGGGACGGCACTGAAGCTTTCTTT. Encoded protein: CASSLVRGGDGTEAFF. The gene calls are TRBV5-4 and TRBJ1-1; tentatively, D is TRBD1 (6 bases). Germline assignment: CDR1 SGHNT and CDR2 YYREEE (reference sequence). This CDR3 has 16 residues. V gave up 0 bases and J gave up 4 bases, with 16 bases separating them.

This clone was observed a single time. The J gene is TRBJ2-1, the V gene TRBV4-3; the D is unclear. The V end was cut by 1 base, the J end by 4 bases, with 8 bases between. CDR3 size: 14 residues. The germline CDR1 and CDR2 sequences are LGHNA and YSLEER. CDR3 coding DNA: TGCGCCAGCAGCCAAGTTGAGACTTACAATGAGCAGTTCTTC. Encoded protein: CASSQVETYNEQFF.

This clone was observed a few times. CDR3 sequence: CAWKKGNSPLHF. Written as DNA, the CDR3 is TGTGCCTGGAAGAAGGGGAATTCACCCCTCCACTTT. The chain has TRBV30 and TRBJ1-6, with D possibly being TRBD1 (5 bases). The CDR3 is 12 amino acids. Per germline, CDR1 GTSNPN and CDR2 SVGIG (reference sequence). With 4 bases removed from V and 7 bases from J, the gap between germline ends came to 8 bases.

The chain joins TRBV5-6 to TRBJ2-3; 7 positions match TRBD1. The ends lost 4 bases at V and 0 bases at J; junction bases unmatched: 5. Germline CDR1 is SGHDT and CDR2 is YYEEEE. CDR3 length: 15 amino acids. The CDR3 nucleotides are TGTGCCAGCAGCCATGGGACAGTTAGCACAGATACGCAGTATTTT. This encodes CASSHGTVSTDTQYF.

The chain carries TRBV12-5 and TRBJ2-1; D is undetermined. Germline assignment: CDR1 LGHNT and CDR2 FRNRAP. Trimming pared 3 bases from V and 8 bases from J, leaving 8 bases between. The CDR3 sequence is 12 residues long. The DNA for the CDR3 is TGTGCTAGTGGTTTTAAATATGATGAGCAGTTCTTC. Its protein product is CASGFKYDEQFF.

This clone has a single count. The chain is built from TRBV5-1 and TRBJ2-5; TRBD2 is a possible D gene (6 bases). Germline CDR1 is SGHRS and CDR2 is YFSETQ. The CDR3 consists of 15 residues. Trimming removed 4 bases at V and 5 bases at J, with 18 bases between. As DNA, the CDR3 is TGCGCCAGCAGCCCGGAGGGACTTCCTCGGGAGACCCAGTACTTC. It is translated as CASSPEGLPRETQYF.

Regarding this clone: The same CDR3 is also encoded by other DNA sequences in this sample. This chain links TRBV6-1 with TRBJ1-2; D call uncertain. The CDR3 is made up of 12 amino acids. Trimming took off 6 bases at V and 2 bases at J, with 7 bases between the two ends. CDR1 and CDR2 from the germline V gene are MNHNS and SASEGT. The CDR3 loop reads CASSTSNYGYTF. In nucleotides, the CDR3 is TGTGCCAGCAGCACTTCCAACTATGGCTACACCTTC.

V and J are TRBV6-1 and TRBJ2-7; the D gene is possibly TRBD1 (7 bases). Germline V gene lookup returns CDR1 MNHNS and CDR2 SASEGT. The CDR3 spans 14 residues. V was clipped by 4 bases and J by 6 bases, with 16 bases between them. This CDR3 is CASSAGQVGGEQYF. As DNA, the CDR3 is TGTGCCAGCAGTGCAGGACAGGTCGGGGGCGAGCAGTACTTC.

CDR3 sequence reads: CATSRDKATGELFF. The CDR3 coding sequence is TGTGCCACCAGCAGAGATAAGGCCACCGGGGAGCTGTTTTTT. This chain uses TRBV15 with TRBJ2-2; no reliable D call. The CDR3 is 14 amino acids. Germline-derived CDR1 and CDR2 are LNHNV and YYDKDF (reference sequence). The V gene lost 0 bases and the J gene lost 4 bases, with 6 bases spanning the gap.

Note on this clone: The sample holds other DNA sequences that translate to the same CDR3. V usage is TRBV4-1 and J usage is TRBJ2-7, with D possibly TRBD1 on 5 matching bases. The CDR3 extends over 14 amino acids. V was shortened by 4 bases and J by 3 bases, with 13 bases between the two germline ends. Germline V gives CDR1 MGHRA, CDR2 YSYEKL. CDR3 coding DNA: TGCGCCAGCAGCCGCCCTGGTCAGGGCTACGAGCAGTACTTC. Its translation: CASSRPGQGYEQYF.

This clone was counted a few times. A much larger clone lies a single base off, so this may be a read error. This sample includes further DNA sequences coding for the same CDR3. V is TRBV7-9 and J is TRBJ2-5, with D unresolved. This CDR3 is 11 amino acids long. Trimming shortened V by 5 bases and J by 1 base, and 2 bases separated the two germline ends. From germline, CDR1 is SEHNR and CDR2 FQNEAQ (reference sequence). The CDR3 bases are TGTGCCAGCAGCATCCAAGAGACCCAGTACTTC. As protein: CASSIQETQYF.

The chain is built from TRBV5-8 and TRBJ2-4; tentative D call: TRBD1 (6 bases). Germline values: CDR1 SGHTS, CDR2 YDEGEE. The ends were cut back, 2 bases at V and 6 bases at J, with 6 bases in the middle. The CDR3 has 12 amino acids. The CDR3 protein is CASSLQGNIQYF. CDR3 sequence (DNA): TGTGCCAGCAGCTTACAGGGAAACATTCAGTACTTC.

The J gene is TRBJ2-5, the V gene TRBV6-5; D is unclear. The germline V gene encodes CDR1 MNHEY and CDR2 SVGAGI. With 4 bases removed from V and 3 bases from J, the gap between germline ends came to 6 bases. This CDR3 contains 12 residues. The CDR3 sequence: CASSSPEETQYF. CDR3 DNA sequence: TGTGCCAGCAGTTCTCCCGAAGAGACCCAGTACTTC.